Listed here are 9 T cell receptor beta chains from one sample, sequenced in a study of sequential checkpoint blockade in melanoma (dated by TCRdb to 2018 to 2020). To prepare the library, the immunoSEQ multiplex PCR assay was applied. Imported from immuneACCESS, the table was reduced by TCRdb to in-frame sequences with V and J called. These copies leave out some clones; in studies compared against another copy, an unresolved V gene accounts for under half, and the cause of the remainder is not known. Recorded for this sample are 35,000 to 40,000 clones; over 75% of them occurred a single time. The ten largest clones take up about an eighth of the sample. This specimen's treatment or condition label, interpreted: randomized to nivolumab then ipilimumab (arm A) or the reverse (arm B). Sample: CD8+ T cells sorted from blood (inferred from file names), taken from a patient given nivolumab and ipilimumab in sequence. All receptors derive from a human donor with melanoma.

The gene calls are TRBV10-3 and TRBJ2-7; TRBD2 matches 9 bases. Germline trimming cut 6 bases from V and 4 bases from J; bases unmatched to any gene: 19. The germline CDR1 and CDR2 sequences are ENHRY and SYGVKD. The CDR3 spans 18 residues. The CDR3, as DNA: TGTGCCATCAGACTAGCGGGCCTTACCCCGTTGCCTTGTTACGAGCAGTACGTC. This encodes CAIRLAGLTPLPCYEQYV.

J is TRBJ2-7 and V is TRBV5-1, with D possibly matching TRBD1 (5 bases). This CDR3 spans 13 amino acids. Trimming pared 4 bases from V and 1 base from J, leaving 9 bases between. Germline V lookup: CDR1 SGHRS, CDR2 YFSETQ. The DNA of the CDR3 is TGCGCCAGCAGCCCCGACAGTTCCTACGAGCAGTACTTC. It specifies CASSPDSSYEQYF.

The gene calls are TRBV14 and TRBJ2-1; the D gene is possibly TRBD1 (5 bases). V was clipped by 0 bases and J by 8 bases, with 11 bases between them. The CDR3 extends over 14 amino acids. The germline gives CDR1 SGHDN, CDR2 FVKESK. The CDR3 DNA sequence: TGTGCCAGCAGCCAAGAGTCAGGCAGGGATGAGCAGTTCTTC. Translating it yields CASSQESGRDEQFF.

The sample holds a few counts of this clone. This chain links TRBV30 with TRBJ1-1, with TRBD1 matching 7 bases. This CDR3 has 15 amino acids. The J segment lost 3 bases and the V segment lost 2 bases, leaving 9 bases of the junction unmatched. Germline V gene lookup returns CDR1 GTSNPN and CDR2 SVGIG (reference sequence). The CDR3 spells CAWSPPDRADTEAFF. The DNA of the CDR3 is TGTGCCTGGAGTCCGCCCGACAGGGCGGACACTGAAGCTTTCTTT.

The chain carries TRBV7-9 and TRBJ1-1, with D hard to call. Trimming stripped 3 bases from V and 5 bases from J, with 7 bases between. Germline V lookup: CDR1 SEHNR, CDR2 FQNEAQ (reference sequence). CDR3 length equals 12 residues. This CDR3 is CASSLRGTEAFF. The DNA for the CDR3 is TGTGCCAGCAGCTTGAGAGGGACTGAAGCTTTCTTT.

This clone was observed a handful of times. The gene calls are TRBV5-6 and TRBJ1-1; the D is unclear. This CDR3 is built from 13 residues. Trimming shortened V by 0 bases and J by 0 bases, and 3 bases separated the two germline ends. The V gene's germline CDR1 is SGHDT and CDR2 YYEEEE. CDR3 loop: CASSLALNTEAFF. The CDR3 DNA is TGTGCCAGCAGCTTGGCCTTGAACACTGAAGCTTTCTTT.

A few counts support this clone. The chain uses TRBV14 and TRBJ1-2, with a possible D match to TRBD1 (6 bases). Germline V gene data show CDR1 as SGHDN and CDR2 as FVKESK. Trimming stripped 1 base from V and 8 bases from J, with 14 bases between. The CDR3 runs 14 residues. CDR3 protein: CASSQGTGPWGYTF. CDR3 bases: TGTGCCAGCAGCCAAGGAACAGGGCCTTGGGGCTACACCTTC.

The rearrangement joins TRBV27 to TRBJ1-5, with a possible D match to TRBD1 (6 bases). The germline V gene encodes CDR1 MNHEY and CDR2 SMNVEV (reference sequence). V was pared by 2 bases and J by 0 bases, with 17 bases between. The CDR3 contains 18 residues. The CDR3 DNA is TGTGCCAGCAGTTTAGTTTGGACAGACCATTATAGCAATCAGCCCCAGCATTTT. Amino acid sequence: CASSLVWTDHYSNQPQHF.

The rearrangement uses TRBV25-1 and TRBJ2-1; D is undetermined. Germline V gives CDR1 MGHDK, CDR2 SYGVNS. V was pared by 6 bases and J by 6 bases, with 9 bases between. The CDR3 totals 12 residues. The CDR3 nucleotides are TGTGCCAGCAGCGGTCAGGCCAATGAGCAGTTCTTC. Translating gives CASSGQANEQFF.